Below, 12 T cell receptor beta chains from the same sample are listed, as sequenced in a study of T cell responses to AZD1222 COVID-19 vaccine. Assay used: immunoSEQ multiplex PCR; TCRdb lists only in-frame clones, some missing. The sample gives over 65,000 clones, 80% to 90% of which show up once; 6% to 9% is in the top ten. The starting material was peripheral blood, obtained on day 0 of AZD1222 vaccination. These receptors all stem from an adult in good health.

The rearrangement links TRBV29-1 to TRBJ1-1; the D is unclear. Trimming cost V 1 base and J 2 bases, with 11 bases left between them. The CDR3 is made up of 14 amino acids. CDR1 SQVTM and CDR2 ANQGSEA come from the germline V gene. As DNA, the CDR3 is TGCAGCGTTGAAGTAGTTCCGTCCAACACTGAAGCTTTCTTT. Protein sequence: CSVEVVPSNTEAFF. Full variable domain (rest looked up from reference TRBV29-1 and TRBJ1-1): SAVISQKPSRDICQRGTSLTIQCQVDSQVTMMFWYRQQPGQSLTLIATANQGSEATYESGFVIDKFPISRPNLTFSTLTVSNMSPEDSSIYLCSVEVVPSNTEAFFGQGTRLTVV.

The chain combines TRBV5-1 with TRBJ1-2, with D possibly matching TRBD1 (6 bases). This CDR3 comprises 13 residues. The V end lost 4 bases, the J end lost 6 bases, and 13 bases lay between the germline ends. Germline V lookup: CDR1 SGHRS, CDR2 YFSETQ. DNA of the CDR3: TGCGCCAGCAGCCTACAGGGAGAGGATGGCTACACCTTC. As protein: CASSLQGEDGYTF.

V usage is TRBV28 and J usage is TRBJ1-4; no clear D gene. V dropped 7 bases and J dropped 7 bases, with 19 bases sitting between them. Germline CDR1 reads MDHEN; CDR2 reads SYDVKM. The CDR3 is 15 amino acids. CDR3 amino acids: CASTRPLGNGEKLFF. The CDR3 DNA is TGTGCCAGCACCCGCCCGCTGGGGAACGGTGAAAAACTGTTTTTT.

This chain connects TRBV9 to TRBJ2-1, with 7 positions matching TRBD2. The germline V gene has CDR1 SGDLS and CDR2 YYNGEE. The V gene end was trimmed by 0 bases and the J gene end by 7 bases; junction bases not matched to a gene: 4. The CDR3 sequence is 14 residues long. The CDR3 bases are TGTGCCAGCAGCGTAGGGGGGACTATAAATGAGCAGTTCTTC. Encoded protein: CASSVGGTINEQFF.

The genes are TRBV19 and TRBJ1-5, with D tentatively TRBD1 (5 bases). Trimming shortened V by 3 bases and J by 0 bases, and 12 bases separated the two germline ends. This CDR3 has 16 residues. Per the germline V gene, CDR1 is LNHDA and CDR2 is SQIVND (reference sequence). This CDR3 reads CASSIDADNSNQPQHF. CDR3 bases: TGTGCCAGTAGTATTGACGCGGACAATAGCAATCAGCCCCAGCATTTT.

In its sample, this clone was seen a few times. The gene calls are TRBV7-3 and TRBJ2-3, with 7 bases that match TRBD2. The CDR3 has 13 amino acids. Looked up from germline, CDR1 is SGHTA and CDR2 is FQGTGA. The V and J ends lost 5 bases and 5 bases, in that order; junction bases with no gene match: 4. CDR3 region: CASSPGRQDTQYF. CDR3 coding DNA: TGTGCCAGCAGCCCCGGGAGGCAAGATACGCAGTATTTT.

The rearrangement links TRBV2 to TRBJ1-4, with 7 nucleotides matching TRBD1. This CDR3 is 15 amino acids long. The V gene's germline CDR1 is SNHLY and CDR2 FYNNEI. With V trimmed by 5 bases and J by 8 bases, 11 bases remained unmatched. CDR3 bases: TGTGCCAGCAGTCAGCCCAGGGGGACGGGGGAAAAACTGTTTTTT. Its protein is CASSQPRGTGEKLFF.

This sequence joins TRBV19 and TRBJ2-3; TRBD1 aligns across 8 bases. With V trimmed by 5 bases and J by 4 bases, 2 bases remained unmatched. The length of the CDR3 is 13 residues. Germline V gene sequence: CDR1 LNHDA, CDR2 SQIVND (reference sequence). CDR3 in DNA: TGTGCCAGTAGTCGACAGGGGCCAGATACGCAGTATTTT. It encodes CASSRQGPDTQYF.

The chain is built from TRBV7-6 and TRBJ2-2; D might be TRBD1 (5 bases). Germline CDR1 SGHVS, CDR2 FNYEAQ. This CDR3 region has 17 residues. The V end lost 1 base, the J end lost 0 bases, and 12 bases lay between the germline ends. The CDR3, as DNA: TGTGCCAGCAGCTTAGGTCCGGGCAGGGCGAACACCGGGGAGCTGTTTTTT. Its protein product is CASSLGPGRANTGELFF.

This clone has just a few counts. J is TRBJ1-1 and V is TRBV28; 11 nucleotides agree with TRBD1. Trimming at V came to 7 bases and at J to 8 bases, leaving 15 bases not matched to a gene. Germline CDR1 is MDHEN and CDR2 is SYDVKM. The CDR3 totals 16 residues. CDR3 in DNA: TGTGCCAGCACACAAAATGGACAGGGGGCTAATGCGGAAGCTTTCTTT. Its protein product is CASTQNGQGANAEAFF. Based on the CDR3 plus reference TRBV28 and TRBJ1-1, the full variable domain is DVKVTQSSRYLVKRTGEKVFLECVQDMDHENMFWYRQDPGLGLRLIYFSYDVKMKEKGDIPEGYSVSREKKERFSLILESASTNQTSMYLCASTQNGQGANAEAFFGQGTRLTVV.

This clone has only one observation. This chain links TRBV6-5 with TRBJ2-5, with 7 bases identical to TRBD2. Germline values: CDR1 MNHEY, CDR2 SVGAGI. The V and J ends lost 4 bases and 1 base, in that order; junction bases with no gene match: 9. The CDR3 sequence is 16 residues long. The CDR3 DNA reads as TGTGCCAGCAGTTCAAAAGCGGGGACGACCCAAGAGACCCAGTACTTC. Protein product: CASSSKAGTTQETQYF.

The chain combines TRBV19 with TRBJ1-2; 9 positions agree with TRBD1. The CDR3 sequence is 15 residues long. After removal of 6 bases from V and 5 bases from J, the junction contained 10 bases not matched to a gene. CDR1 is LNHDA, CDR2 SQIVND, per germline (reference sequence). Written as DNA, the CDR3 is TGTGCCAGTAGCGACCGACCCGGGACAGGGTATGGCTACACCTTC. It encodes CASSDRPGTGYGYTF.